A selection of T cell receptor beta chains follows, all from one sample in a study of control samples from healthy donors and cancer patients. This table comes from immunoSEQ multiplex PCR, and its TCRdb copy is limited to in-frame clones, with some not included. Found here are approximately 190,000 clones; the top ten clones hold about 2.2%. The sequencing input was blood. The receptor source for this set is a woman between 25 and 40 years old in good health. CDR3s leave out the opening cysteine and the closing phenylalanine or tryptophan.

v_call: TRBV28; j_call: TRBJ2-7; cdr3_aa: ASTTQGREQY
v_call: TRBV27; j_call: TRBJ1-1; cdr3_aa: ASSLMKNTEAF
v_call: TRBV10-3; j_call: TRBJ1-6; cdr3_aa: AISVSQRDPPNSPLH
v_call: TRBV11-2; j_call: TRBJ1-2; cdr3_aa: ASSSQGFRSYT
v_call: TRBV6-5; j_call: TRBJ2-1; cdr3_aa: ASSRQLGNNEQF
v_call: TRBV7-9; j_call: TRBJ1-3; cdr3_aa: ASSLGTDRNTIY
v_call: TRBV4-1; j_call: TRBJ1-2; cdr3_aa: ASSQPKRGWIDGYT
v_call: TRBV7-9; j_call: TRBJ1-1; cdr3_aa: ASSLSVEAF
v_call: TRBV9; j_call: TRBJ2-2; cdr3_aa: ASSVAASGGTGELF
v_call: TRBV6-5; j_call: TRBJ1-5; cdr3_aa: ASSRTGRGNQPQH
v_call: TRBV29-1; j_call: TRBJ2-5; cdr3_aa: SVTRDSQETQY
v_call: TRBV7-2; j_call: TRBJ2-5; cdr3_aa: ASSRGQGEETQY
v_call: TRBV7-2; j_call: TRBJ2-5; cdr3_aa: ASSFQRGDQETQY
v_call: TRBV6-2/TRBV6-3; j_call: TRBJ2-5; cdr3_aa: ASSYTRETQY
v_call: TRBV7-2; j_call: TRBJ2-7; cdr3_aa: ASSLAQGAQYEQY
v_call: TRBV6-5; j_call: TRBJ2-7; cdr3_aa: ASSYSGQGGYEQY
v_call: TRBV6-5; j_call: TRBJ1-1; cdr3_aa: ASKPGAGVNTEAF
v_call: TRBV18; j_call: TRBJ1-6; cdr3_aa: ASCLNGQGEGSPLH